These T cell receptor beta chains were read from a single sample in a study of blood T cell repertoires in COVID-19. Using immunoSEQ multiplex PCR, the repertoire was profiled, and TCRdb retains in-frame clones only, with some absent. The sample holds approximately 30,000 clones, roughly 91% seen once. The sample consisted of peripheral blood. All receptors derive from a man between 65 and 85 years old with active or convalescent COVID-19. Each CDR3 is given with its conserved first and last residue. A D gene is named only where the DNA matches it firmly. Rows give clone size only sometimes, using once, few, many, or a class for an expanded clone.

NA,NA,TRBJ2-3,TRBV7-8,TGTGCCAGCAGCTTAGCGAGGCGGAGCGCAGCAGATACGCAGTATTTT,CASSLARRSAADTQYF
NA,NA,TRBJ2-5,TRBV9,TGTGCCAGCAGCGGGACTACCCAAGAGACCCAGTACTTC,CASSGTTQETQYF
NA,NA,TRBJ1-1,TRBV6-2/TRBV6-3,TGTGCCAGCAGGTACCTGGGGAAAAGGGGCACTGAAGCTTTCTTT,CASRYLGKRGTEAFF
NA,NA,TRBJ2-1,TRBV6-5,TGTGCCAGCCGGGACACACCCTGGAATGAGCAGTTCTTC,CASRDTPWNEQFF
once,NA,TRBJ2-5,TRBV6-5,TGTGCCAGCAGCCTCTCGGGTAAGACCCAGTACTTC,CASSLSGKTQYF
NA,NA,TRBJ1-1,TRBV6-6,TGTGCCAGCACTCGCGGGGGGAACACTGAAGCTTTCTTT,CASTRGGNTEAFF
few,TRBD1,TRBJ1-2,TRBV19,TGTGCCAGTAGTATCCTACAGGGGAGCTATGGCTACACCTTC,CASSILQGSYGYTF
NA,NA,TRBJ1-2,TRBV11-2,TGTGCCAGCAGCCCCTTTAACGGGTACTATGGCTACACCTTC,CASSPFNGYYGYTF
NA,NA,TRBJ1-1,TRBV6-6,TGTGCCAGCAGTGCCAGGGTGCCAGCTTTCTTT,CASSARVPAFF
NA,NA,TRBJ2-3,TRBV28,TGTGCCAGCAGTCCCAGCAGGGGACTAATTGGTAATACGCAGTATTTT,CASSPSRGLIGNTQYF
NA,TRBD1,TRBJ1-4,TRBV18,TGTGCCAGCTCCCGGATACAGGGGGCGGGTGAAAAACTGTTTTTT,CASSRIQGAGEKLFF
NA,NA,TRBJ2-5,TRBV18,TGTGCCAGCTCACCAGTCAGGGAAGAGACCCAGTACTTC,CASSPVREETQYF
few,NA,TRBJ2-2,TRBV2,TGTGCCAGCAGTACCGGGACAAGGCTTACCGGGGAGCTGTTTTTT,CASSTGTRLTGELFF
NA,NA,TRBJ1-1,TRBV19,TGTGCCAGTAGTATCGGTAGGAACACTGAAGCTTTCTTT,CASSIGRNTEAFF
NA,NA,TRBJ2-2,TRBV7-9,TGTGCCAGCAGCTCACAGGGTTTTGCCGGGGAGCTGTTTTTT,CASSSQGFAGELFF
NA,NA,TRBJ2-7,TRBV5-1,TGCGCCAGCAGCTTGGAGGCAGGGCGCGAGCAGTACTTC,CASSLEAGREQYF
NA,TRBD1,TRBJ1-1,TRBV5-1,TGCGCCAGCAGCCGGGGGACAGGGACCAATTTGAACACTGAAGCTTTCTTT,CASSRGTGTNLNTEAFF
NA,NA,TRBJ1-1,TRBV18,TGTGCCAGCTCAGGATCGAGGGAGGCCGAAGCTTTCTTT,CASSGSREAEAFF
NA,NA,TRBJ2-1,TRBV19,TGTGCCAGTAGTAAAGGACTGGCTTACAATGAGCAGTTCTTC,CASSKGLAYNEQFF
NA,TRBD2,TRBJ2-5,TRBV4-1,TGCGCCAGCAGCCAAGAGAGTAGCGGGGGTAAGGCGGGGACCCAGTACTTC,CASSQESSGGKAGTQYF
once,TRBD2,TRBJ2-7,TRBV7-3,TGTGCCAGCAGCTTAACGAGGATCGAGCGGGAGGGCTGTGACGGCGAGCAGTACTTC,CASSLTRIEREGCDGEQYF
NA,NA,TRBJ1-3,TRBV3-1/TRBV3-2,TGTGCCAGGATGGGACACCACTCTGGAAACACCATATATTTT,CARMGHHSGNTIYF
NA,TRBD1,TRBJ2-1,TRBV9,TGTGCCAGCAGCGTTACTCCGGGACAGGGGATTGAGCAGTTCTTC,CASSVTPGQGIEQFF
NA,NA,TRBJ1-2,TRBV5-5,TGTGCCAGCAGCCCTACGGCCAGGAAAGATTATGGCTACACCTTC,CASSPTARKDYGYTF
NA,TRBD1,TRBJ2-1,TRBV5-8,TGTGCCAGCAGCCGAGGGGTAACAGGGGCCTCCTACAATGAGCAGTTCTTC,CASSRGVTGASYNEQFF
once,TRBD1,TRBJ1-2,TRBV15,TGTGCCACCAGCACTACAACAGGGGCCGCGACTGGCTACACCTTC,CATSTTTGAATGYTF
NA,TRBD2,TRBJ2-7,TRBV5-1,TGCGCCAGCAGAAATGAGGGGACTACCCTTGAGTACTTC,CASRNEGTTLEYF
NA,NA,TRBJ2-7,TRBV19,TGTGCCAGTAGTCCGGGATTCACTGCAAATTACGAGCAGTACTTC,CASSPGFTANYEQYF
once,NA,TRBJ1-2,TRBV5-1,TGCGCCAGCAGCCCTGGACAGCTGAGCACGCTTGCCTATGGCTACACCTTC,CASSPGQLSTLAYGYTF
NA,TRBD1,TRBJ1-2,TRBV19,TGTGCCAGTAGTATTGTCAGGGGGATCATATTGTATGGCTACACCTTC,CASSIVRGIILYGYTF
NA,NA,TRBJ1-3,TRBV29-1,TGCAGCGTTCAGACGAGGGGAAACACCATATATTTT,CSVQTRGNTIYF
NA,TRBD1,TRBJ2-7,TRBV5-5,TGTGCCAGCAGCTTGGGTTGGCAGGGGGCCTACGAGCAGTACTTC,CASSLGWQGAYEQYF
NA,NA,TRBJ1-6,TRBV5-1,TGCGCCAGCAGCCCGCAGTCCGATAATTCACCCCTCCACTTT,CASSPQSDNSPLHF
NA,NA,TRBJ1-3,TRBV5-1,TGCGCCAGCAGCAACACCAAGGGGGACACCATATATTTT,CASSNTKGDTIYF
NA,NA,TRBJ1-2,TRBV29-1,TGCAGCGTTGGAGGTGGTACGGGCTATGGCTACACCTTC,CSVGGGTGYGYTF
NA,TRBD1,TRBJ1-3,TRBV20-1,TGCAGTGCCTGGGACAGGGGCACCATATATTTT,CSAWDRGTIYF
once,TRBD1,TRBJ1-1,TRBV6-5,TGTGCCAGCAGTTACAGGGGGACAGGGGTGGCTGAAGCTTTCTTT,CASSYRGTGVAEAFF
NA,NA,TRBJ1-1,TRBV19,TGTGCCAGTAGTACGGGCAGGGCGACTGAAGCTTTCTTT,CASSTGRATEAFF
NA,NA,TRBJ2-7,TRBV25-1,TGTGCCAGCGGTAACAGGGCCGGGACCTACGAGCAGTACTTC,CASGNRAGTYEQYF